The T cell receptor beta chain under discussion was sequenced for a study of blood T cell repertoires in COVID-19. Germline V gene lookup returns CDR1 LNHDA and CDR2 SQIVND (reference sequence). The junction had 10 bases not matched to a gene; V was cut back by 7 bases and J by 8 bases. The CDR3 length is 16 residues. The protocol was immunoSEQ multiplex PCR, while the TCRdb copy is restricted to in-frame clones and leaves out a portion. Altogether 50,000 to 60,000 clones are present, around 85% being singletons, with the ten largest covering 9.5% to 15%. The sequence derives from a human donor in a cohort sampled during active COVID-19. The chain has TRBV19 and TRBJ1-6; 11 bases fit TRBD1. Sequenced: peripheral blood. The CDR3 is CASKWRTGGGYSPLHF. For the CDR3, the DNA is TGTGCCAGTAAATGGAGGACAGGGGGCGGTTATTCACCCCTCCACTTT.